The 26 T cell receptor beta chains below all came from one sample that was sequenced in a study of cytomegalovirus exposure and HLA in healthy donors. The assay was immunoSEQ multiplex PCR, and TCRdb's table has in-frame clones only and misses some. The sample lists some 110,000 clones; 86% were seen once. Sample: PBMCs. The source is a young man in good health and CMV-seronegative.

In DNA form, the CDR3 reads TGTGCCACCAGCAGAGTCCCACCGACAGGCCCTGCGGATGAAAAACTGTTTTTT. Amino acid sequence: CATSRVPPTGPADEKLFF. V and J are TRBV15 and TRBJ1-4; a possible D gene is TRBD1 (6 bases). Germline V lookup: CDR1 LNHNV, CDR2 YYDKDF (reference sequence). V shed 1 base and J shed 6 bases, with 21 bases lying between them. The CDR3 is 18 residues long.

This chain links TRBV4-2 with TRBJ1-4, with 12 bases fitting TRBD1. This CDR3 region has 19 residues. Germline CDR1 LGHNA, CDR2 YNFKEQ. V shed 2 bases, J shed 8 bases, and the junction held 15 bases outside the gene matches. The CDR3 nucleotides read TGTGCCAGCAGCCAACGGGGCAGGGACAGGGGGCGCAGAGGGGAAAAACTGTTTTTT. Residues: CASSQRGRDRGRRGEKLFF.

The rearrangement links TRBV7-2 to TRBJ1-2, with 9 bases aligning to TRBD1. From germline, CDR1 is SGHTA and CDR2 FQGNSA. With 5 bases clipped from V and 5 bases from J, the junction kept 6 bases outside the gene matches. The CDR3 sequence is 14 residues long. The CDR3 protein is CASSPGTGRYGYTF. In DNA form, the CDR3 reads TGTGCCAGCAGCCCGGGGACAGGGAGGTATGGCTACACCTTC.

V usage is TRBV6-1 and J usage is TRBJ1-2; D is possibly TRBD1 (6 bases). CDR1 is MNHNS and CDR2 is SASEGT in the germline V gene. V gave up 7 bases and J gave up 8 bases, with 17 bases separating them. The CDR3 contains 13 residues. CDR3 sequence: CASTTGVLLGYTF. The CDR3 bases are TGTGCCAGCACGACAGGCGTTTTATTAGGCTACACCTTC.

This sequence joins TRBV6-5 and TRBJ2-3; TRBD1 agrees at 7 bases. J gave up 4 bases and V 7 bases, and 8 bases lay outside the gene matches. This CDR3 has 14 residues. CDR1 is MNHEY and CDR2 is SVGAGI in the germline V gene. The CDR3 loop reads CASTLAQGADTQYF. The CDR3 region has the DNA TGTGCCAGCACCCTGGCCCAGGGGGCAGATACGCAGTATTTT.

The chain links TRBV4-2 to TRBJ2-3, with D tentatively TRBD2 (5 bases). The CDR3 runs to 15 residues. Looked up from germline, CDR1 is LGHNA and CDR2 is YNFKEQ. Trimming shortened V by 4 bases and J by 2 bases, and 13 bases separated the two germline ends. The CDR3 sequence: CASSPGELDTDTQYF. CDR3 coding DNA: TGTGCCAGCAGCCCGGGTGAACTAGACACAGATACGCAGTATTTT.

The rearrangement joins TRBV5-4 to TRBJ1-2, with D uncertain. This CDR3 has 14 residues. Trimming left V 4 bases short and J 5 bases short, with 15 bases between. Germline V CDR1 and CDR2: SGHNT, YYREEE (reference sequence). The CDR3 region is CASSGEGAAYGYTF. The CDR3 DNA reads as TGTGCCAGCAGCGGCGAGGGCGCGGCGTATGGCTACACCTTC.

The genes are TRBV7-9 and TRBJ1-1; 8 bases align to TRBD1. The CDR3 extends over 15 amino acids. The V gene end was trimmed by 5 bases and the J gene end by 1 base; junction bases not matched to a gene: 6. The germline V gene has CDR1 SEHNR and CDR2 FQNEAQ (reference sequence). CDR3 sequence (DNA): TGTGCCAGCAGCCCTAGCAGGGGGCGGAACACTGAAGCTTTCTTT. Translated, it gives CASSPSRGRNTEAFF.

This chain joins TRBV5-6 and TRBJ2-5; the match to TRBD1 covers 8 bases. V was pared by 4 bases and J by 5 bases, with 4 bases of the junction left unmatched. The CDR3 spans 13 residues. Germline CDR1 reads SGHDT; CDR2 reads YYEEEE. This chain's CDR3 is CASSLRQGETQYF. CDR3 coding DNA: TGTGCCAGCAGCCTGAGACAGGGGGAGACCCAGTACTTC.

The genes are TRBV10-3 and TRBJ2-4, with a tentative D call TRBD1 (5 bases). The CDR3 is 13 residues long. V lost 2 bases to trimming and J lost 8 bases, with 10 bases between them. In germline, CDR1 is ENHRY, CDR2 SYGVKD. CDR3 sequence: CAISENEGDIQYF. Here the CDR3 DNA reads TGTGCCATCAGTGAGAACGAAGGGGACATTCAGTACTTC.

The chain has TRBV30 and TRBJ1-6, with 8 bases fitting TRBD1. CDR1 is GTSNPN and CDR2 is SVGIG in the germline V gene (reference sequence). The V and J ends lost 8 bases and 0 bases, in that order; junction bases with no gene match: 9. CDR3 length: 16 residues. The CDR3 reads CAGRTGTSSYNSPLHF. In nucleotides, the CDR3 is TGTGCCGGGCGGACAGGGACGAGCTCCTATAATTCACCCCTCCACTTT.

This clone showed up just once. This chain connects TRBV5-1 to TRBJ2-2, with D hard to call. The CDR3 extends over 14 amino acids. Germline values: CDR1 SGHRS, CDR2 YFSETQ. Trimming removed 3 bases from V and 3 bases from J, with 9 bases in between. CDR3 bases: TGCGCCAGCAGCTCCCCCTACGACACCGGGGAGCTGTTTTTT. Translation: CASSSPYDTGELFF. The whole variable domain, remainder taken from reference TRBV5-1 and TRBJ2-2, is KAGVTQTPRYLIKTRGQQVTLSCSPISGHRSVSWYQQTPGQGLQFLFEYFSETQRNKGNFPGRFSGRQFSNSRSEMNVSTLELGDSALYLCASSSPYDTGELFFGEGSRLTVL.

The chain recombines TRBV12-5 with TRBJ2-1; 8 bases align to TRBD2. Germline CDR1 reads LGHNT; CDR2 reads FRNRAP. The ends lost 0 bases at V and 10 bases at J; junction bases unmatched: 8. This CDR3 has 15 amino acids. The CDR3 reads CASGLVAGVRLEQFF. As DNA, the CDR3 is TGTGCTAGTGGTTTGGTAGCGGGAGTGCGTTTAGAGCAGTTCTTC. The whole variable domain, remainder taken from reference TRBV12-5 and TRBJ2-1, is DARVTQTPRHKVTEMGQEVTMRCQPILGHNTVFWYRQTMMQGLELLAYFRNRAPLDDSGMPKDRFSAEMPDATLATLKIQPSEPRDSAVYFCASGLVAGVRLEQFFGPGTRLTVL.

The rearrangement uses TRBV19 and TRBJ2-2, with TRBD1 as a possible D gene (6 bases). Germline V gene sequence: CDR1 LNHDA, CDR2 SQIVND (reference sequence). Trimming stripped 7 bases from V and 6 bases from J, with 15 bases between. The length of the CDR3 is 14 residues. CDR3 amino acids: CASTPGDISGELFF. CDR3 DNA sequence: TGTGCCAGTACCCCAGGGGATATTTCCGGGGAGCTGTTTTTT. The complete variable domain, with remaining parts taken from reference TRBV19 and TRBJ2-2, reads DGGITQSPKYLFRKEGQNVTLSCEQNLNHDAMYWYRQDPGQGLRLIYYSQIVNDFQKGDIAEGYSVSREKKESFPLTVTSAQKNPTAFYLCASTPGDISGELFFGEGSRLTVL.

The chain is built from TRBV5-1 and TRBJ2-1, with TRBD1 identical over 7 bases. CDR1 and CDR2 from the germline V gene are SGHRS and YFSETQ. V lost 4 bases and J lost 0; bases outside the gene matches: 7. This CDR3 is 16 amino acids long. CDR3 sequence reads: CASSPWDSSSYNEQFF. CDR3 DNA sequence: TGCGCCAGCAGCCCGTGGGACAGCAGCTCCTACAATGAGCAGTTCTTC.

A remark on this clone: A much larger clone sits a single nucleotide away, making a read error possible. The chain is built from TRBV9 and TRBJ2-7; 11 positions match TRBD1. CDR3 length equals 14 residues. CDR1 is SGDLS, CDR2 YYNGEE, per germline. V lost 3 bases and J lost 3; bases outside the gene matches: 2. The DNA of the CDR3 is TGTGCCAGCAGCGCCGGGACAGGGGGCTACGAGCAGTACTTC. This gives the protein CASSAGTGGYEQYF. The full variable domain, completed using reference TRBV9 and TRBJ2-7, is DSGVTQTPKHLITATGQRVTLRCSPRSGDLSVYWYQQSLDQGLQFLIQYYNGEERAKGNILERFSAQQFPDLHSELNLSSLELGDSALYFCASSAGTGGYEQYFGPGTRLTVT.

This chain joins TRBV30 and TRBJ2-1; 10 bases agree with TRBD1. The CDR3 is 15 amino acids. V lost 1 base, J lost 7 bases, and 7 bases stayed unmatched. From germline, CDR1 is GTSNPN and CDR2 SVGIG (reference sequence). In DNA form, the CDR3 reads TGTGCCTGGAGTGGGGAGGGACAGGGGTCTAATGAGCAGTTCTTC. Protein sequence: CAWSGEGQGSNEQFF.

The chain employs TRBV14 and TRBJ1-6; 8 positions agree with TRBD1. The CDR3 is made up of 15 amino acids. The V and J ends lost 4 bases and 7 bases, in that order; junction bases with no gene match: 6. In germline, CDR1 is SGHDN, CDR2 FVKESK. The CDR3 DNA is TGTGCCAGCAGCCCCGGACAGGGAAGGAATTCACCCCTCCACTTT. Amino acid sequence: CASSPGQGRNSPLHF. The full variable domain, rest sourced from reference TRBV14 and TRBJ1-6, is EAGVTQFPSHSVIEKGQTVTLRCDPISGHDNLYWYRRVMGKEIKFLLHFVKESKQDESGMPNNRFLAERTGGTYSTLKVQPAELEDSGVYFCASSPGQGRNSPLHFGNGTRLTVT.

The CDR3 bases are TGCAGCGTTGTGGGTGACAGGGCCTACGAGCAGTACTTC. Translation: CSVVGDRAYEQYF. J is TRBJ2-7 and V is TRBV29-1; 7 nucleotides line up with TRBD1. The CDR3 contains 13 residues. J lost 2 bases, V lost 4 bases, and 5 bases had no gene match. From germline, CDR1 is SQVTM and CDR2 ANQGSEA.

The V gene is TRBV19, the J gene TRBJ2-7; 10 bases are shared with TRBD2. The CDR3 loop spans 14 amino acids. The junction had 6 bases not matched to a gene; V was cut back by 5 bases and J by 5 bases. Per the germline V gene, CDR1 is LNHDA and CDR2 is SQIVND (reference sequence). The CDR3 bases are TGTGCCAGTAGTCCTAGCGGGAGTTTCCACGAGCAGTACTTC. This translates into CASSPSGSFHEQYF.

The chain uses TRBV5-1 and TRBJ2-7; 10 nucleotides align to TRBD1. The CDR3 loop spans 15 amino acids. Trimming removed 3 bases from V and 2 bases from J; junction bases left unmatched: 5. Germline V CDR1 and CDR2: SGHRS, YFSETQ. The CDR3 region has the DNA TGCGCCAGCAGCTCGGCAGGGACAGGGGCCTACGAGCAGTACTTC. This codes for CASSSAGTGAYEQYF.

The chain couples TRBV11-3 to TRBJ1-1; 8 bases line up with TRBD1. Germline loops: CDR1 SGHNT, CDR2 YENEEA. The CDR3 extends over 12 amino acids. The V gene end was trimmed by 0 bases and the J gene end by 10 bases; junction bases not matched to a gene: 1. The CDR3 is CASSLDQGAAFF. The CDR3 coding sequence is TGTGCCAGCAGCTTAGATCAGGGGGCAGCTTTCTTT. The full variable domain, with the rest looked up from reference TRBV11-3 and TRBJ1-1, is EAGVVQSPRYKIIEKKQPVAFWCNPISGHNTLYWYLQNLGQGPELLIRYENEEAVDDSQLPKDRFSAERLKGVDSTLKIQPAELGDSAVYLCASSLDQGAAFFGQGTRLTVV.

Relative to its sample, this clone is medium-sized (0.01 to 0.1%). This rearrangement joins TRBV6-1 to TRBJ1-1; TRBD1 is a possible D gene (6 bases). CDR1 MNHNS and CDR2 SASEGT come from the germline V gene. V was clipped by 1 base and J by 5 bases, with 17 bases between them. CDR3 length equals 16 residues. The CDR3 DNA sequence: TGTGCCAGCAGTGAAGAGACGGGGGGCGCTTGGACTGAAGCTTTCTTT. Protein: CASSEETGGAWTEAFF.

This chain links TRBV7-6 with TRBJ2-7; TRBD2 matches at 12 bases. V was clipped by 5 bases and J by 4 bases; unmatched bases: 6. The CDR3 covers 15 residues. Per germline, CDR1 SGHVS and CDR2 FNYEAQ. The DNA of the CDR3 is TGTGCCAGCAGCAGAACTAGCGGGGGGCCGTACGAGCAGTACTTC. Protein sequence: CASSRTSGGPYEQYF.

The chain recombines TRBV30 with TRBJ1-6, with unresolved D. Germline values: CDR1 GTSNPN, CDR2 SVGIG (reference sequence). The length of the CDR3 is 14 residues. Trimming took 0 bases from V and 5 from J, leaving 8 bases between them. The CDR3 DNA is TGTGCCTGGAGTGTGGGCGTGGATAATTCACCCCTCCACTTT. Translated: CAWSVGVDNSPLHF.

This clone was recorded a few times. The chain joins TRBV4-1 to TRBJ1-2; D might be TRBD1 (5 bases). The V end lost 3 bases, the J end lost 4 bases, and 12 bases lay between the germline ends. The CDR3 is 14 amino acids. The germline V gene encodes CDR1 MGHRA and CDR2 YSYEKL. CDR3 sequence reads: CASSHRQTLYGYTF. In DNA, the CDR3 is TGCGCCAGCAGCCATCGACAGACGCTCTATGGCTACACCTTC.